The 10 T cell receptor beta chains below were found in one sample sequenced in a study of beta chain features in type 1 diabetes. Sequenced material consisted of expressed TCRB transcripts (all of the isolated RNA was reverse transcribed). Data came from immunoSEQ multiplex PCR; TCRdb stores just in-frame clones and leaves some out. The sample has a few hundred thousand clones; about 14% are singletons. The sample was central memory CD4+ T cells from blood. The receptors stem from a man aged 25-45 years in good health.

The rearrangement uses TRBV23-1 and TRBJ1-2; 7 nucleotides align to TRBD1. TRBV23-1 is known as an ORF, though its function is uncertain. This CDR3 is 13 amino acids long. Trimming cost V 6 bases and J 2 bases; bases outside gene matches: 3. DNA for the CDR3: TGCGCCAGCAGAGGGGGCACGAACTATGGCTACACCTTC. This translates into CASRGGTNYGYTF.

The DNA for the CDR3 is TGTGCCAGCAGCGTAGGGTCGGAGTTAAACTATGGCTACACCTTC. Its translation is CASSVGSELNYGYTF. J is TRBJ1-2 and V is TRBV9; no firm D call. This CDR3 has 15 residues. V was shortened by 0 bases and J by 2 bases, with 11 bases between the two germline ends. Germline V gives CDR1 SGDLS, CDR2 YYNGEE.

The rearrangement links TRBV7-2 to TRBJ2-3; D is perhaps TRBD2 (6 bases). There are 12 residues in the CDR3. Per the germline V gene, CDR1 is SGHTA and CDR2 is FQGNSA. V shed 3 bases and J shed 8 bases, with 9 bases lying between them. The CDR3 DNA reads TGTGCCAGCAGCTTCGAGGAGGGTACGCAGTATTTT. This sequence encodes CASSFEEGTQYF.

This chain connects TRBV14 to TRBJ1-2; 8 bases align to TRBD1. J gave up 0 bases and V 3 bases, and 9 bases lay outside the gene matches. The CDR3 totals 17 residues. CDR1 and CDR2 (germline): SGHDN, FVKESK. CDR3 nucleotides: TGTGCCAGCAGCCACTTACGGAGGACAGGGACTAACTATGGCTACACCTTC. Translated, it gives CASSHLRRTGTNYGYTF.

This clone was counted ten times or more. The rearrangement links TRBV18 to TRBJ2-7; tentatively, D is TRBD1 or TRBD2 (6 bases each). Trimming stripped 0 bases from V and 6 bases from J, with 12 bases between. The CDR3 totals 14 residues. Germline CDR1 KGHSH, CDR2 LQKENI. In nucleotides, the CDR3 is TGTGCCAGCTCACCACCGGGGGGCAACTCCGAGCAGTACGTC. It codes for CASSPPGGNSEQYV.

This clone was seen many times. The CDR3 DNA is TGCGCCAGCAGCCCGACCTGGGGCAGCCGAGGTTCCGGGGAGCTGTTTTTT. Protein sequence: CASSPTWGSRGSGELFF. The rearrangement links TRBV5-1 to TRBJ2-2, with a possible D match to TRBD1 (5 bases). The CDR3 extends over 17 amino acids. V was cut by 4 bases and J by 6 bases, with 22 bases left in between. Germline CDR1 is SGHRS and CDR2 is YFSETQ.

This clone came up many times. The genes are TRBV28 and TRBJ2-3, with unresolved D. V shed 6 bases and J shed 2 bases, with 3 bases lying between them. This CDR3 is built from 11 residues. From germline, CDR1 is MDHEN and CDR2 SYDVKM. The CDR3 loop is CASRYTDTQYF. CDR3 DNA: TGTGCCAGCAGGTACACAGATACGCAGTATTTT.

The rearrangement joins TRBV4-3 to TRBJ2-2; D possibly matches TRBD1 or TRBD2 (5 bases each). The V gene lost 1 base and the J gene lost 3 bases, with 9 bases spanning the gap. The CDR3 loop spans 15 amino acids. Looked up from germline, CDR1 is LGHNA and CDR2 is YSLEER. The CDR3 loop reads CASSQAGTDTGELFF. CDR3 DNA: TGCGCCAGCAGCCAAGCCGGGACGGACACCGGGGAGCTGTTTTTT.

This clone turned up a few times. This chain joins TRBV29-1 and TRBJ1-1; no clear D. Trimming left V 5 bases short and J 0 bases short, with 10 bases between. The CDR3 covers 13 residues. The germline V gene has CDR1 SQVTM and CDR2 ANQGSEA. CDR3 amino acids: CSVSLGLNTEAFF. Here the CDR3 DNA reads TGCAGCGTTTCGTTAGGCTTGAACACTGAAGCTTTCTTT.

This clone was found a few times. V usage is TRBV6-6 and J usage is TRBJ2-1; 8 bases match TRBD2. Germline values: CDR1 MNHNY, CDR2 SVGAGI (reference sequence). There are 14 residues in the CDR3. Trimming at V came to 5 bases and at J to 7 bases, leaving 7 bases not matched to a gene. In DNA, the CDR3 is TGTGCCAGCAGTCGGAGCGGGAGTCTGAATGAGCAGTTCTTC. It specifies CASSRSGSLNEQFF.